A single sample gave rise to the 18 T cell receptor beta chains below, sequenced in a study of Graves' ophthalmopathy and Graves' hyperthyroidism (dated by TCRdb to 2017 to 2018). Sequenced using an Illumina HiSeq 2000. TCR beta CDR3 regions were amplified from RNA transcripts for repertoire sequencing. The first round of RT-PCR was done with HTBI primers and the Qiagen OneStep RT-PCR kit, and was followed by a second round of multiplex PCR, then size selection and purification. TCRdb handled the public reads itself, with Q25 trimming in fastp and clone calling in MiXCR, and kept productive beta chains. Every distinct CDR3 protein forms one entry, paired with its most common genes and DNA. The table for this sample lists 1 million to 1.3 million distinct CDR3 sequences; about two fifths of them were counted only once. The ten largest account for roughly 11% of the sample. Input material: peripheral blood or thyroid tissue (not recorded which). The receptor source for this set is an adult man with Graves' hyperthyroidism.

This rearrangement joins TRBV6-2 or TRBV6-3 to TRBJ1-5; 8 nucleotides line up with TRBD1. The CDR3 is made up of 15 amino acids. The germline gives CDR1 MNHEY, CDR2 SVGEGT. The V and J ends lost 6 bases and 5 bases, in that order; junction bases with no gene match: 9. CDR3 coding DNA: TGTGCCAGCAGACGGACAGGGAGGGCCGATCAGCCCCAGCATTTT. Translating it yields CASRRTGRADQPQHF.

J is TRBJ2-7 and V is TRBV19, with TRBD1 identical over 10 bases. Germline trimming cut 11 bases from V and 4 bases from J; bases unmatched to any gene: 8. CDR1 and CDR2 (germline): LNHDA, SQIVND (reference sequence). This CDR3 spans 13 amino acids. CDR3 residues: CAWQTGGPYEQYF. CDR3 DNA sequence: TGTGCCTGGCAGACAGGGGGCCCGTACGAGCAGTACTTC.

This chain connects TRBV2 to TRBJ1-5; maybe TRBD1 (6 bases). The CDR3 totals 14 residues. Germline CDR1 and CDR2: SNHLY and FYNNEI. V was shortened by 10 bases and J by 4 bases, with 17 bases between the two germline ends. The CDR3 here is CATGRGTLNQPQHF. DNA of the CDR3: TGTGCCACCGGGAGGGGGACCCTAAATCAGCCCCAGCATTTT.

As for this clonotype: This may be a read error, as it is one base from a much larger clone. The chain combines TRBV7-8 with TRBJ1-5; weak D call: TRBD1 (6 bases). The germline CDR1 and CDR2 sequences are SGHVS and FQNEAQ. V gave up 1 base and J gave up 3 bases, with 16 bases separating them. This CDR3 has 17 amino acids. DNA for the CDR3: TGTGCCAGCAGCTTAGTCGGCGGCGGGGGCGACAATCAGCCCCAGCATTTT. Its translation is CASSLVGGGGDNQPQHF. Drawing the rest from reference TRBV7-8 and TRBJ1-5, the complete variable domain is GAGVSQSPRYKVAKRGQDVALRCDPISGHVSLFWYQQALGQGPEFLTYFQNEAQLDKSGLPSDRFFAERPEGSVSTLKIQRTQQEDSAVYLCASSLVGGGGDNQPQHFGDGTRLSIL.

V usage is TRBV7-9 and J usage is TRBJ2-2; 8 bases are a match to TRBD1. The CDR3 extends over 16 amino acids. Germline V gene data show CDR1 as SEHNR and CDR2 as FQNEAQ (reference sequence). With V trimmed by 0 bases and J by 6 bases, 6 bases remained unmatched. The CDR3 DNA reads as TGTGCCAGCAGCTTAGCTCGTCCCAGGGGGCCCGGGGAGCTGTTTTTT. Translated: CASSLARPRGPGELFF.

Many counts were recorded for this clonotype. V and J are TRBV10-3 and TRBJ1-5; D is undetermined. Germline V gives CDR1 ENHRY, CDR2 SYGVKD. V was pared by 5 bases and J by 0 bases, with 17 bases between. The CDR3 totals 17 residues. CDR3 sequence (DNA): TGTGCCATCAGTCCCGGCCCTCAACGCTATAGCAATCAGCCCCAGCATTTT. Protein product: CAISPGPQRYSNQPQHF.

The rearrangement joins TRBV6-5 to TRBJ2-7; 10 bases map to TRBD2. After removal of 5 bases from V and 2 bases from J, the junction contained 12 bases not matched to a gene. Germline-derived CDR1 and CDR2 are MNHEY and SVGAGI. The CDR3 is made up of 17 amino acids. As DNA, the CDR3 is TGTGCCAGCAGTCCAGACGGCCGGACTAGCGGAACCTACGAGCAGTACTTC. Translating it yields CASSPDGRTSGTYEQYF.

At least ten counts were recorded for this clonotype. The V and J genes are TRBV25-1 and TRBJ1-2, with D hard to call. The CDR3 is made up of 15 amino acids. Between the trimmed V and J ends, which lost 1 base and 0 bases, there was a span of 9 bases. Germline CDR1 and CDR2: MGHDK and SYGVNS. The CDR3 here is CASSESGSTNYGYTF. CDR3 coding DNA: TGTGCCAGCAGTGAATCGGGCAGCACTAACTATGGCTACACCTTC.

Many counts were recorded for this clonotype. The chain couples TRBV2 to TRBJ2-5, with D hard to call. The CDR3 runs 13 residues. Germline V gene sequence: CDR1 SNHLY, CDR2 FYNNEI. The ends were cut back, 2 bases at V and 5 bases at J, with 9 bases in the middle. CDR3 sequence (DNA): TGTGCCAGCAGTGAAATGGGATGGGAGACCCAGTACTTC. Its protein product is CASSEMGWETQYF.

This clonotype was seen many times. This chain joins TRBV7-2 and TRBJ2-5, with no clear D. V shed 1 base and J shed 5 bases, with 8 bases lying between them. The CDR3 is made up of 13 amino acids. The germline V gene encodes CDR1 SGHTA and CDR2 FQGNSA. The CDR3 region has the DNA TGTGCCAGCAGCTTAGGAGGAGATGAGACCCAGTACTTC. Amino acids: CASSLGGDETQYF.

The chain carries TRBV28 and TRBJ2-5; D unresolved. Germline V CDR1 and CDR2: MDHEN, SYDVKM. The CDR3 totals 12 residues. The ends were cut back, 7 bases at V and 4 bases at J, with 10 bases in the middle. CDR3 residues: CASTAERETQYF. The CDR3 DNA reads TGTGCCAGCACCGCGGAGCGAGAGACCCAGTACTTC.

The table lists this clonotype with many counts. The chain is built from TRBV20-1 and TRBJ1-4; a weak D match, TRBD1 (5 bases). Germline values: CDR1 DFQATT, CDR2 SNEGSKA (reference sequence). Trimming removed 1 base from V and 8 bases from J, with 20 bases in between. The CDR3 has 16 residues. DNA of the CDR3: TGCAGTGCTAGAGTTACAGTGAGGGGTATCGGAGAAAAACTGTTTTTT. This gives the protein CSARVTVRGIGEKLFF.

This chain connects TRBV5-1 to TRBJ2-2; TRBD1 aligns across 7 bases. The CDR3 is 16 amino acids. V shed 4 bases, J shed 4 bases, and the junction held 10 bases outside the gene matches. Germline V gives CDR1 SGHRS, CDR2 YFSETQ. DNA of the CDR3: TGCGCCAGCAGCGTTGCGACAGGGTCGAGCACCGGGGAGCTGTTTTTT. It encodes CASSVATGSSTGELFF.

A single count supports this clonotype. The chain has TRBV14 and TRBJ2-2; D uncertain. The CDR3 spans 14 residues. CDR1 is SGHDN and CDR2 is FVKESK in the germline V gene. Trimming stripped 4 bases from V and 7 bases from J, with 13 bases between. The CDR3, as DNA: TGTGCCAGCAGCCCTTCATGGAGTGGCGGGGAGCTGTTTTTT. Protein: CASSPSWSGGELFF.

This CDR3 is CASLPGQPNTEAFF. The CDR3 DNA reads as TGTGCCAGCTTACCGGGACAACCGAACACTGAAGCTTTCTTT. The rearrangement links TRBV11-1 to TRBJ1-1; D might be TRBD1 (6 bases). V lost 8 bases to trimming and J lost 1 base, with 14 bases between them. This CDR3 comprises 14 residues. From germline, CDR1 is SGHAT and CDR2 FQDESV (reference sequence).

The rearrangement links TRBV6-6 to TRBJ1-4; D gene unclear. The CDR3 is 16 amino acids. The germline gives CDR1 MNHNY, CDR2 SVGAGI (reference sequence). V was trimmed by 0 bases and J by 0 bases, leaving 8 bases between them. As DNA, the CDR3 is TGTGCCAGCAGTTACTCGATGGTTGCAACTAATGAAAAACTGTTTTTT. Translating it yields CASSYSMVATNEKLFF.

This clonotype was recorded many times. V gene TRBV11-2 combines with J gene TRBJ1-5; D remains unclear. With 5 bases removed from V and 7 bases from J, the gap between germline ends came to 12 bases. CDR1 and CDR2 from the germline V gene are SGHAT and FQNNGV. The CDR3 sequence is 13 residues long. The CDR3 DNA reads TGTGCCAGCAGCCTAGGCATGGTGCAGCCCCAGCATTTT. Encoded protein: CASSLGMVQPQHF. The variable domain in full, completed from reference TRBV11-2 and TRBJ1-5, reads EAGVAQSPRYKIIEKRQSVAFWCNPISGHATLYWYQQILGQGPKLLIQFQNNGVVDDSQLPKDRFSAERLKGVDSTLKIQPAKLEDSAVYLCASSLGMVQPQHFGDGTRLSIL.

The chain is built from TRBV20-1 and TRBJ2-2; D might be TRBD2 (5 bases). V was shortened by 5 bases and J by 7 bases, with 11 bases between the two germline ends. The germline V gene has CDR1 DFQATT and CDR2 SNEGSKA (reference sequence). The CDR3 spans 12 residues. CDR3 amino acids: CSASTRNGELFF. The CDR3 bases are TGCAGTGCTTCAACTAGGAACGGGGAGCTGTTTTTT.